This paragraph covers one T cell receptor beta chain sequence. The source of the sample is a study of OX40 agonist ivuxolimab in advanced cancers. Some clones are missing from TCRdb's copy, which holds only in-frame ones; the method was immunoSEQ multiplex PCR. In the table there are under 50,000 clones, around 86% of which are singletons. This CDR3 has 17 residues. This chain links TRBV7-5 with TRBJ2-3; TRBD1, the table's D call, was not compared with the DNA. TRBV7-5 is designated a pseudogene. The starting material was CD4+ or CD8+ T cells sorted from blood, obtained in a trial of the OX40 agonist ivuxolimab. This clonotype originated in an adult with an advanced solid tumor such as melanoma, head and neck, liver or kidney cancer. The CDR3, as DNA: TGTGTCAGAAGCTGCGTGGGGCACCAGGACAACACAGATACGCAGTATTTT. Its protein is CVRSCVGHQDNTDTQYF.